The sample holds many counts of the clone carrying this TCR beta chain. Its antigen is still unknown. This entry is derived from a study of T cells in Graves' hyperthyroidism and ophthalmopathy. Study information: The blood sample was taken at first diagnosis, before treatment began. Study-level findings and limits: Ophthalmopathy was separated from stable hyperthyroidism by a 13 V-J model. In the blood, most expanded thyroid clonotypes above 0.001 appeared as well.

Absence of ophthalmopathy progression within 18 months defined stable Graves' hyperthyroidism. Germline V lookup: CDR1 MNHEY, CDR2 SVGAGI. The CDR3 has 13 residues. Deletions cut 6 bases from V and 7 bases from J, with 15 bases between. RNA transcripts were the template for amplifying TCR beta CDR3 regions. Initially, a first-round RT-PCR of the TCR CDR3 employed the HTBI primer set. Each CDR3 protein is one row after TCRdb ran MiXCR on the multiplex PCR reads. The sample lists hundreds of thousands of distinct CDR3 sequences; about 18% were seen once. The chain links TRBV6-5 to TRBJ2-5; possible D gene TRBD1, 5 bases. This sequence originates from a woman younger than 30 with Graves' hyperthyroidism. The material sequenced was blood. CDR3 sequence reads: CASRFGGQGTQYF. For the CDR3, the DNA is TGTGCCAGCAGATTCGGTGGCCAGGGGACCCAGTACTTC.